This entry describes one T cell receptor beta chain. The CDR3 extends over 14 amino acids. The V and J ends lost 1 base and 2 bases respectively, with 7 bases between them. In germline, CDR1 is SGHDN, CDR2 FVKESK. In the original processing: Reference gene primer amplification yielded estimated nucleated cell counts. Assay used: immunoSEQ multiplex PCR; TCRdb lists only in-frame clones, some missing. V, J and clone size are those of that table, while D and trimming were read from the DNA. The sample yields about 160,000 clones, approximately 81% seen once. This record belongs to a study of blood T cell repertoires in COVID-19.

The TCR sequence derives from a human donor with acute or convalescent COVID-19. The donor label of this sample is uncertain. What was sequenced was peripheral blood. The chain is built from TRBV14 and TRBJ2-3; no reliable D call. The CDR3 here is CASSQGLNTDTQYF. CDR3 nucleotide sequence: TGTGCCAGCAGCCAAGGACTGAACACAGATACGCAGTATTTT.